One sample yielded the 10 T cell receptor beta chains listed below, sequenced in a study of molecular identifiers for immune sequencing clone quantification. TCRdb ran MiXCR on the PCR reads and lists one entry per CDR3 protein. The sample records more than 50,000 distinct CDR3 sequences, under 20% being singletons. The sequencing sample was made of naive CD8+ T cells from blood, with Jurkat cell RNA spiked in. This sample's subset: FACS-sorted CD8+CD4-CCR7+CD45RA+ naive T cells. The receptors shown here come from a human donor in good health. Some libraries in this study had Jurkat cell RNA spiked in.

The gene calls are TRBV12-3 or TRBV12-4 and TRBJ1-4; 7 bases fit TRBD1. The CDR3 length is 16 residues. J lost 5 bases, V lost 4 bases, and 10 bases had no gene match. CDR3 sequence: CASSSGQADRNEKLFF. CDR3 coding DNA: TGTGCCAGCAGTTCCGGACAGGCGGACAGAAATGAAAAACTGTTTTTT.

The chain joins TRBV11-3 to TRBJ2-1; D is uncertain. CDR1 SGHNT and CDR2 YENEEA come from the germline V gene. The V gene lost 1 base and the J gene lost 0 bases, with 4 bases spanning the gap. The CDR3 totals 14 residues. The DNA for the CDR3 is TGTGCCAGCAGCTTAGGAGGCTCCTACAATGAGCAGTTCTTC. It codes for CASSLGGSYNEQFF.

Note on this clonotype: An end of the junction does not agree with germline; a read error may underlie this. This rearrangement joins TRBV2 to TRBJ2-7, with TRBD2 matching over 7 bases. This CDR3 is 15 amino acids long. Germline V gene sequence: CDR1 SNHLY, CDR2 FYNNEI. CDR3 residues: CASTNVAGYSCEQYF. Here the CDR3 DNA reads TGTGCCAGCACAAACGTAGCGGGCTACTCCTGCGAGCAGTACTTC. Complete variable domain (other parts from reference TRBV2 and TRBJ2-7): EPEVTQTPSHQVTQMGQEVILRCVPISNHLYFYWYRQILGQKVEFLVSFYNNEISEKSEIFDDQFSVERPDGSNFTLKIRSTKLEDSAMYFCASTNVAGYSCEQYFGPGTRLTVT.

There are many counts of this clonotype. The chain recombines TRBV4-3 with TRBJ2-3; no clear D gene. Trimming took 0 bases from V and 2 from J, leaving 12 bases between them. Germline V gene sequence: CDR1 LGHNA, CDR2 YSLEER. The CDR3 totals 16 residues. Written as DNA, the CDR3 is TGCGCCAGCAGCCAAGAGGCGGAGAGATACACAGATACGCAGTATTTT. It encodes CASSQEAERYTDTQYF.

This clonotype appeared many times. V and J are TRBV4-2 and TRBJ2-7, with no clear D. The CDR3 runs to 13 residues. The germline V gene has CDR1 LGHNA and CDR2 YNFKEQ. Trimming took off 4 bases at V and 1 base at J, with 8 bases between the two ends. The CDR3 sequence: CASSPDGSYEQYF. The CDR3 DNA reads as TGTGCCAGCAGCCCGGACGGATCCTACGAGCAGTACTTC.

There are many counts of this clonotype. The chain links TRBV29-1 to TRBJ2-7; D gene ambiguous. Germline CDR1 and CDR2: SQVTM and ANQGSEA. The CDR3 runs to 12 residues. Trimming left V 6 bases short and J 7 bases short, with 16 bases between. The CDR3 coding sequence is TGCAGCGTCCATGTAAACGTGGGTGAGCAGTACTTC. Residues: CSVHVNVGEQYF.

The chain couples TRBV19 to TRBJ2-1, with D perhaps matching TRBD1 (6 bases). Germline V CDR1 and CDR2: LNHDA, SQIVND (reference sequence). The length of the CDR3 is 16 residues. Deletions cut 5 bases from V and 3 bases from J, with 17 bases between. CDR3 protein: CASSPPPGQYYNEQFF. In nucleotides, the CDR3 is TGTGCCAGTAGTCCTCCCCCCGGACAGTACTACAATGAGCAGTTCTTC.

This chain uses TRBV20-1 with TRBJ2-5; no definite D call. The CDR3 sequence is 13 residues long. Trimming pared 6 bases from V and 5 bases from J, leaving 16 bases between. Germline assignment: CDR1 DFQATT and CDR2 SNEGSKA (reference sequence). The CDR3 reads CSARTHEEETQYF. CDR3 nucleotide sequence: TGCAGTGCAAGGACCCATGAGGAGGAGACCCAGTACTTC.

Many counts were recorded for this clonotype. The V gene is TRBV6-6, the J gene TRBJ1-2; the D is unclear. CDR1 and CDR2 (germline): MNHNY, SVGAGI (reference sequence). Trimming took off 0 bases at V and 1 base at J, with 6 bases between the two ends. CDR3 length equals 14 residues. This chain's CDR3 is CASSYSSDNYGYTF. In DNA, the CDR3 is TGTGCCAGCAGTTACTCGAGCGATAACTATGGCTACACCTTC.

The table lists this clonotype with a few counts. The chain recombines TRBV19 with TRBJ2-1; 8 bases line up with TRBD2. The germline CDR1 and CDR2 sequences are LNHDA and SQIVND (reference sequence). CDR3 size: 15 residues. Unmatched junction bases numbered 10, after V lost 7 bases and J lost 5 bases. CDR3 nucleotide sequence: TGTGCCAGTAACCTAGCGGGCTTTGGGCACAATGAGCAGTTCTTC. Its translation: CASNLAGFGHNEQFF.